This note documents a single T cell receptor (beta chain) sequence. Its antigen remains unidentified. The data stem from a study of persistence of HIV-infected CD4 T cells. The stimulus was an HIV-1 Gag 15-mer peptide pool, 1 ug/peptide/mL. Sorted nonresponding memory CD4+ T cells were CD40L-negative, CD69-negative, CD45RO-high. Sequencing used immunoSEQ version 4 in survey mode. Genomic DNA was diluted to 9 to 10 ng/uL, up to roughly 1 ug per sample. Clones were sequenced by immunoSEQ multiplex PCR, and TCRdb holds only the in-frame ones, with some missing. The data hold 30,000 to 35,000 clones, with 80% to 90% observed a single time. This CDR3 spans 16 amino acids. V was pared by 4 bases and J by 8 bases, with 21 bases between. Germline V gives CDR1 SGHKS, CDR2 YYEKEE (reference sequence). Findings and caveats of the study: Proviral oligoclonality tracked with TCR oligoclonality within the same sorted cells. Degenerate expanded CDR3beta sequences were enriched among CMV- and Gag-responding cells.

This sequence joins TRBV5-5 and TRBJ1-4; D unresolved. Specimen: CD4+ T cells sorted from PBMCs after approximately 18-hour stimulation, collected from a patient who received antiretroviral therapy. The receptor was isolated from an adult woman with HIV who was CMV-seropositive. The CDR3 nucleotides read TGTGCCAGCAGCCGGTTAAGGGCCCAATCCAACGAAAAACTGTTTTTT. Encoded protein: CASSRLRAQSNEKLFF.